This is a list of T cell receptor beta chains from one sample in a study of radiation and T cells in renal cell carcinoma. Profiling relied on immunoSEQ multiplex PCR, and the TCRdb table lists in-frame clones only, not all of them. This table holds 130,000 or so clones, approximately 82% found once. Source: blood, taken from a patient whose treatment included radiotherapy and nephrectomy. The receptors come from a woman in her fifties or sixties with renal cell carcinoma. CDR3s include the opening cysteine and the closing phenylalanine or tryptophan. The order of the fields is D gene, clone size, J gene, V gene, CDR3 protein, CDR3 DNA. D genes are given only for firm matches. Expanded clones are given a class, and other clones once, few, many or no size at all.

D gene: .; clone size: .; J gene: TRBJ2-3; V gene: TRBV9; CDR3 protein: CASSVRQVTDTQYF; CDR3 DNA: TGTGCCAGCAGCGTCCGACAGGTCACAGATACGCAGTATTTT
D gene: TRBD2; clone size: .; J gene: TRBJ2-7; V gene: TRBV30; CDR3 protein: CAWTLKRERGREQYF; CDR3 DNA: TGTGCCTGGACCTTAAAGCGGGAAAGGGGAAGGGAGCAGTACTTC
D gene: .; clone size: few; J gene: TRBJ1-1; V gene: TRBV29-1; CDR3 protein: CSVDPTRTLNTEAFF; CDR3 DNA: TGCAGCGTTGACCCTACCCGGACACTGAACACTGAAGCTTTCTTT
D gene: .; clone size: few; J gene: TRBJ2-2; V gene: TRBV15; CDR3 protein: CATSRDLGAGELFF; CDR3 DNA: TGTGCCACCAGCAGAGATCTCGGGGCAGGGGAGCTGTTTTTT
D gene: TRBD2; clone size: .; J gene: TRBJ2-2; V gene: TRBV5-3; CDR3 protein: CARSPGLAGHTGELFF; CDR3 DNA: TGTGCCAGAAGCCCAGGACTAGCGGGGCACACCGGGGAGCTGTTTTTT
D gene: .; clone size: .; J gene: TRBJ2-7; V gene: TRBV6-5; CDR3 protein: CASTSPRARASEQYF; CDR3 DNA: TGTGCCAGCACCTCCCCTCGGGCGCGGGCTAGCGAGCAGTACTTC
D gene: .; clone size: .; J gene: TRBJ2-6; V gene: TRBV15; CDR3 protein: CATSTGGWGDSGANVLTF; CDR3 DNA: TGTGCCACCAGCACTGGGGGTTGGGGCGACTCTGGGGCCAACGTCCTGACTTTC
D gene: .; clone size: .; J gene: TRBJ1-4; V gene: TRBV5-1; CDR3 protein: CASSLSTTNEKLFF; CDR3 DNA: TGCGCCAGCAGCTTGTCTACAACTAATGAAAAACTGTTTTTT
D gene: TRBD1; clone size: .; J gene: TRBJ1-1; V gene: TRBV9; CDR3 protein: CASSVGNRGPTEAFF; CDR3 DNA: TGTGCCAGCAGCGTAGGGAACAGGGGCCCTACTGAAGCTTTCTTT
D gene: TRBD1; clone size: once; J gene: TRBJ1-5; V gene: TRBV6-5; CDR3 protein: CASSRQGFNQPQHF; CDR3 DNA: TGTGCCAGCAGCCGACAGGGATTCAATCAGCCCCAGCATTTT
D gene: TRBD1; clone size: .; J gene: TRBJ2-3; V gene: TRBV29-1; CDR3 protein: CSVESRQGTDTQYF; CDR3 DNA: TGCAGCGTTGAATCCCGACAGGGAACAGATACGCAGTATTTT
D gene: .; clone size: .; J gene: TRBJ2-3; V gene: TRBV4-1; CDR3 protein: CASSQQGLTQYF; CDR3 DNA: TGCGCCAGCAGCCAACAGGGTCTTACGCAGTATTTT
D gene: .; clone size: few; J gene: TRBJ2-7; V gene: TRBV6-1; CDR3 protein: CASSEAGGLSYEQYF; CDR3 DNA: TGTGCCAGCAGTGAAGCGGGGGGTCTATCCTACGAGCAGTACTTC
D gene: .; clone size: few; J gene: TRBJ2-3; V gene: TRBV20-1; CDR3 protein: CSAGTTDTQYF; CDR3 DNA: TGCAGTGCTGGCACTACAGATACGCAGTATTTT
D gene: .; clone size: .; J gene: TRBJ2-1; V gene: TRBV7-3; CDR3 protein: CASSLNGGRTNEQFF; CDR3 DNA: TGTGCCAGCAGCTTAAATGGCGGGCGAACCAATGAGCAGTTCTTC
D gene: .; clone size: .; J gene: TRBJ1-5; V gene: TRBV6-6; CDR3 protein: CASSYTDRSNQPQHF; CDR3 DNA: TGTGCCAGCAGTTACACGGACAGATCCAATCAGCCCCAGCATTTT
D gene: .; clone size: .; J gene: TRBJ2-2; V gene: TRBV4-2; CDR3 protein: CASSQEFGNTGELFF; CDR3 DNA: TGTGCCAGCAGCCAAGAATTTGGGAACACCGGGGAGCTGTTTTTT
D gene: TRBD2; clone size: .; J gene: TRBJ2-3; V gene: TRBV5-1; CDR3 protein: CASCWEGITDTQYF; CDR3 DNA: TGCGCCAGCTGTTGGGAGGGAATCACAGATACGCAGTATTTT
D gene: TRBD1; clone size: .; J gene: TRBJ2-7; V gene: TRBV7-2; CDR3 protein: CASSNGQGVSEQYF; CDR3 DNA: TGTGCCAGCAGCAATGGACAGGGGGTGAGTGAGCAGTACTTC
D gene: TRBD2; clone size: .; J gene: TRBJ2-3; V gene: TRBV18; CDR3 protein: CASSNTSDSTDTQYF; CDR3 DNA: TGTGCCAGCTCGAATACTAGCGACTCCACAGATACGCAGTATTTT
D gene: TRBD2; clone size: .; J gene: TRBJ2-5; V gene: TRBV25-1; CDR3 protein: CASSEFLGLAGGETQYF; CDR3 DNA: TGTGCCAGCAGTGAATTTTTAGGGCTAGCGGGGGGGGAGACCCAGTACTTC
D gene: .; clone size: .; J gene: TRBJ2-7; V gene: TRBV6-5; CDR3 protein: CASSQTGTHGYEQYF; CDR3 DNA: TGTGCCAGCAGTCAAACAGGGACCCATGGCTACGAGCAGTACTTC
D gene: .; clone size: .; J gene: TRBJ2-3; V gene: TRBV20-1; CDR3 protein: CRGANPDTQYF; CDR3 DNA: TGCAGGGGGGCCAACCCAGATACGCAGTATTTT
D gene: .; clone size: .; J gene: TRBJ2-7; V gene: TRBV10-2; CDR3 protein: CASTLGGGDYEQYF; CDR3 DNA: TGCGCCAGCACCTTGGGGGGGGGCGACTACGAGCAGTACTTC
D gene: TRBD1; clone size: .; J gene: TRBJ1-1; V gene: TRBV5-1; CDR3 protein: CASSSSTTGFGTEAFF; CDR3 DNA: TGCGCCAGCAGCTCCTCCACGACAGGGTTTGGCACTGAAGCTTTCTTT
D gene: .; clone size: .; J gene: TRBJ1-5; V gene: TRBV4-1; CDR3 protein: CASSQDGSGEGNQPQHF; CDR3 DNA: TGCGCCAGCAGCCAAGATGGTTCGGGGGAGGGCAATCAGCCCCAGCATTTT
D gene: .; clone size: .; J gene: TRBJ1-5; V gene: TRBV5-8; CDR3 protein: CASSSGTSSYSNQPQHF; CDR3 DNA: TGTGCCAGCAGCTCGGGGACTTCTTCTTATAGCAATCAGCCCCAGCATTTT
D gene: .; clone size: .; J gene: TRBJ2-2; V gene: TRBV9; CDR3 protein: CASSVGPGGFTGELFF; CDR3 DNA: TGTGCCAGCAGCGTAGGGCCGGGGGGCTTCACCGGGGAGCTGTTTTTT
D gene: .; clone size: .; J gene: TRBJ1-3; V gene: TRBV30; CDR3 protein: CAWSVGSSAGNTIYF; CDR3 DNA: TGTGCCTGGAGTGTGGGGAGTTCGGCCGGAAACACCATATATTTT
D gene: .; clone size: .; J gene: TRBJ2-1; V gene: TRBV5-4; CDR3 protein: CASSLGGRASYNEQFF; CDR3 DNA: TGTGCCAGCAGCTTGGGAGGACGGGCCTCCTACAATGAGCAGTTCTTC
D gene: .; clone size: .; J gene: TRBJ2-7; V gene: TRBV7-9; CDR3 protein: CASSLDGSYEQYF; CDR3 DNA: TGTGCCAGCAGCTTGGACGGAAGTTACGAGCAGTACTTC
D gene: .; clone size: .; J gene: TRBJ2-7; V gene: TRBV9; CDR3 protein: CASSVRGDLGEQYF; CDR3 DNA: TGTGCCAGCAGCGTGAGGGGGGACCTGGGCGAGCAGTACTTC
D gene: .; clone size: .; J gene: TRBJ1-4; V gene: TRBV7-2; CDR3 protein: CASSQPDRSSATNEKLFF; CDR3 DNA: TGTGCCAGCAGCCAGCCCGACAGATCATCAGCAACTAATGAAAAACTGTTTTTT
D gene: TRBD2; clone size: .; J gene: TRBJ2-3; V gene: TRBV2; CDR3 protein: CASRPGLASLTDTQYF; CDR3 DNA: TGTGCCAGCAGGCCGGGACTAGCGTCGCTCACAGATACGCAGTATTTT
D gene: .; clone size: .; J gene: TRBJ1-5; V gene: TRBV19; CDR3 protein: CASSSQGPQPQHF; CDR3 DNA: TGTGCCAGTAGTTCTCAGGGCCCTCAGCCCCAGCATTTT
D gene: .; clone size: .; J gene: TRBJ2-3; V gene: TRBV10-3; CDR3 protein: CAISESTGTDTQYF; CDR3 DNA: TGTGCCATCAGTGAGTCGACGGGGACAGATACGCAGTATTTT
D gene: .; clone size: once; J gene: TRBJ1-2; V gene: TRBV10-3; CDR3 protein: CAISDQARAGGYTF; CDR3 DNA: TGTGCCATCAGTGACCAGGCCAGGGCTGGTGGCTACACCTTC
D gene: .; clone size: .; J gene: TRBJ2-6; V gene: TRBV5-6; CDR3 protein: CASRKERTWDTGANVLTF; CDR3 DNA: TGTGCCAGCAGAAAAGAAAGGACATGGGATACTGGGGCCAACGTCCTGACTTTC
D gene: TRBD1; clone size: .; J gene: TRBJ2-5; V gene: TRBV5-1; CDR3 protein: CASSRDLGQGSSYQETQYF; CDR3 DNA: TGCGCCAGCAGCCGTGATTTGGGACAGGGGTCCTCGTACCAAGAGACCCAGTACTTC
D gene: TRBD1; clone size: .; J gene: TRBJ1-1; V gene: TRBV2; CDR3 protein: CASIRTGRNTEAFF; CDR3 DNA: TGTGCCAGCATCCGGACAGGAAGAAACACTGAAGCTTTCTTT
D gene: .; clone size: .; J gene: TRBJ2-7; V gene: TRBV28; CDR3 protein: CASSSLGGQYF; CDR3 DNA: TGTGCCAGCAGTTCCCTAGGAGGGCAGTACTTC
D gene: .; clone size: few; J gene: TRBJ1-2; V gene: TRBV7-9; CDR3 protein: CASSLSTVDGYTF; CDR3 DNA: TGTGCCAGCAGCTTGTCGACAGTTGATGGCTACACCTTC
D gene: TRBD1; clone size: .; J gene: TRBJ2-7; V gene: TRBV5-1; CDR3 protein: CASSGGQTSYEQYF; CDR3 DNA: TGCGCCAGCAGCGGGGGACAGACCTCCTACGAGCAGTACTTC
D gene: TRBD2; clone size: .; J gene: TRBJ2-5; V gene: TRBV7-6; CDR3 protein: CASSGQLAVAAGETQYF; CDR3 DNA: TGTGCCAGCAGCGGGCAACTAGCGGTCGCAGCTGGAGAGACCCAGTACTTC
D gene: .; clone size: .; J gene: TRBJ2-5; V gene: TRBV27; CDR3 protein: CASRRGTETQYF; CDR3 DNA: TGTGCCAGCCGACGGGGGACGGAGACCCAGTACTTC
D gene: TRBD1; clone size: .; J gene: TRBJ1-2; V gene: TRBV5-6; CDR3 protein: CASSFTSGGFYGYTF; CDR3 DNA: TGTGCCAGCAGCTTTACGTCAGGGGGCTTCTATGGCTACACCTTC
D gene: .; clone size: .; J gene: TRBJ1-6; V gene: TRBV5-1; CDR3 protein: CASSSTSGGQDSPLHF; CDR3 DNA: TGCGCCAGCAGCTCGACCTCCGGAGGCCAGGATTCACCCCTCCACTTT
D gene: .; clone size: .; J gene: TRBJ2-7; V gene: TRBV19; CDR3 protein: CASRRRGEPYEQYF; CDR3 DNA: TGTGCCAGTCGACGGCGGGGAGAACCCTACGAGCAGTACTTC
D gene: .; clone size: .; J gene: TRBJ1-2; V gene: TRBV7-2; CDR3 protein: CASSLVQGKYGYTF; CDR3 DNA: TGTGCCAGCAGCTTAGTCCAGGGGAAATATGGCTACACCTTC
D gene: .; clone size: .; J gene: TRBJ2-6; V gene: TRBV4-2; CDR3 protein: CASSQEGDRSSGANVLTF; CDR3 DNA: TGTGCCAGCAGCCAAGAAGGAGACAGAAGCTCTGGGGCCAACGTCCTGACTTTC
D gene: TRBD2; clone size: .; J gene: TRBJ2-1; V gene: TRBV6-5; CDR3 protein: CASSVAGGRNEQFF; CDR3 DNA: TGTGCCAGCAGTGTAGCGGGAGGGCGCAATGAGCAGTTCTTC
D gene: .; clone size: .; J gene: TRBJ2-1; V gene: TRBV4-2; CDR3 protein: CASSQVSGRGVEQFF; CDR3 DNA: TGTGCCAGCAGCCAAGTTTCAGGAAGGGGTGTGGAGCAGTTCTTC
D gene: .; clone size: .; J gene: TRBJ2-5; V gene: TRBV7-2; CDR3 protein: CASSFDRSETQYF; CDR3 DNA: TGTGCCAGCAGCTTTGACAGGTCAGAGACCCAGTACTTC
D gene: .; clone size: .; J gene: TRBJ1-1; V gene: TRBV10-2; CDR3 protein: CASSAQGNTEAFF; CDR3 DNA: TGCGCCAGCAGTGCACAGGGAAACACTGAAGCTTTCTTT